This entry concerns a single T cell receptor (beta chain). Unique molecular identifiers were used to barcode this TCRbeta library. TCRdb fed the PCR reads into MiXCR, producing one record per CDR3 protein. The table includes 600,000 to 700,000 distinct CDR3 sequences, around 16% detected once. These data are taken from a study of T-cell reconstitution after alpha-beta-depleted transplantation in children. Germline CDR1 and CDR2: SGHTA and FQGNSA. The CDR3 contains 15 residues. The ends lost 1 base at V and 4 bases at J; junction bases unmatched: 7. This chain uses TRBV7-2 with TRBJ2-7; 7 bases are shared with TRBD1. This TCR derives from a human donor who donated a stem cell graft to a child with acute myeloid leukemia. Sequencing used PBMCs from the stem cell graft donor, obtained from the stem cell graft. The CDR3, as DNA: TGTGCCAGCAGCTTAGAAGGGGGCGCAGGATACGAGCAGTACTTC. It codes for CASSLEGGAGYEQYF.